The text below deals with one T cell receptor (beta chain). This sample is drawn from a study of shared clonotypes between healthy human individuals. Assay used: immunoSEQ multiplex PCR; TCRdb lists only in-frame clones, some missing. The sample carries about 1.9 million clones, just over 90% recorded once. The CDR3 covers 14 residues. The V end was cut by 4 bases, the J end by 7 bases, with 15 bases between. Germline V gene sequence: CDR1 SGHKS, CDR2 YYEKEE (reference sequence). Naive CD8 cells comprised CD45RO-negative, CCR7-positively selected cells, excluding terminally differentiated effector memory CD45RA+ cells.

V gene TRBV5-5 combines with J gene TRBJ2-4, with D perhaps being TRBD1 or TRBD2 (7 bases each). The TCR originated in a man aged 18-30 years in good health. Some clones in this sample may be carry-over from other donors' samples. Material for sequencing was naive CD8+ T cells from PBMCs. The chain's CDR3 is CASSAGDSGNIQYF. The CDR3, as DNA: TGTGCCAGCAGCGCGGGGGACAGCGGGAACATTCAGTACTTC.